The rows below give T cell receptor beta chains drawn from one sample of a study of cytomegalovirus exposure and HLA in healthy donors. Sequencing was performed with immunoSEQ multiplex PCR; in TCRdb, only in-frame clones are kept and a portion is missing. The sample includes tens of thousands of clones, 65% of them seen just once. The sample comprised PBMCs. The source is a man in his fifties or sixties in good health and CMV-seropositive. Each CDR3 is given with its conserved first and last residue. The order of the fields is clone size, J gene, V gene, D gene, CDR3 DNA, CDR3 protein. A D gene is named only where the DNA matches it firmly. The size entry is marked missing in some rows and otherwise reads once, few, many or a size class.

. TRBJ2-7 TRBV7-8 TRBD2 TGTGCCAGCAGGCCGAGGGGACTACCCGGCGAGCAGTACTTC CASRPRGLPGEQYF
few TRBJ1-6 TRBV18 . TGTGCCAGCTCACCAAATGGGGCAGGGGCCTCTAGGTCACCCCTCCACTTT CASSPNGAGASRSPLHF
. TRBJ2-7 TRBV30 TRBD1 TGTGCCTGGAGCCGGACAGGTCCAGGGGAGCAGTACTTC CAWSRTGPGEQYF
once TRBJ2-1 TRBV6-1 TRBD1 TGTGCCAGCAGAGGACAGGGCTCCCCCTACAATGAGCAGTTCTTC CASRGQGSPYNEQFF
. TRBJ2-3 TRBV6-1 . TGTGCCAGCAGTGAACAGTGGGAGAACACAGATACGCAGTATTTT CASSEQWENTDTQYF
once TRBJ2-7 TRBV5-1 . TGCGCCAGCAGCTCCGGGGTCGAGCAGTACTTC CASSSGVEQYF
. TRBJ2-3 TRBV5-1 . TGCGCCAGCAGCCCTGACATTAGCACAGATACGCAGTATTTT CASSPDISTDTQYF
few TRBJ2-4 TRBV5-4 . TGTGCCACCAGCTTGGGGGGGCTCAAAAACATTCAGTACTTC CATSLGGLKNIQYF
. TRBJ2-5 TRBV29-1 . TGCAGCGTTGGATCGACAACGGAGACCCAGTACTTC CSVGSTTETQYF
few TRBJ2-3 TRBV29-1 TRBD1 TGCAGCGGACAGGGTTTTAAGACAGATACGCAGTATTTT CSGQGFKTDTQYF
few TRBJ2-2 TRBV19 . TGTGCCAGCAAACGGGGGAACACCGGGGAGCTGTTTTTT CASKRGNTGELFF
. TRBJ2-3 TRBV9 . TGTGCCAGCAGCGTAGGGGGGGACCCCCGGGTTCAGTATTTT CASSVGGDPRVQYF
. TRBJ2-5 TRBV29-1 . TGCAGCGTTGAAAGGGAGGAGACCCAGTACTTC CSVEREETQYF
. TRBJ2-1 TRBV14 TRBD2 TGTGCCAGCAGCCAAGATAGCGGACTAGCGGGGGAGGACAATGAGCAGTTCTTC CASSQDSGLAGEDNEQFF
. TRBJ1-5 TRBV15 . TGTGCCACCAGCCCCCGGTACTCCCAGGAGCCCCAGCATTTT CATSPRYSQEPQHF
. TRBJ2-1 TRBV11-2 TRBD1 TGTGCCAGCAGCAGAAGGGACAGATCCGTTAAGGGTAATGAGCAGTTCTTC CASSRRDRSVKGNEQFF
few TRBJ2-7 TRBV7-9 . TGTGCCAGCAGCTTAGGGCCAGTCGAGCAGTACTTC CASSLGPVEQYF
. TRBJ1-1 TRBV30 . TGTGCCTGGAGTGTACTAACAGAAGCTTTCTTT CAWSVLTEAFF
. TRBJ2-3 TRBV19 . TGTGCCAGTAGTAAGCCTAGAGAGATTGATACGCAGTATTTT CASSKPREIDTQYF
. TRBJ2-1 TRBV7-8 TRBD2 TGTGCCAGCAGCTCGAGCGGGACCCATCCCAACAATGAGCAGTTCTTC CASSSSGTHPNNEQFF
. TRBJ1-2 TRBV6-1 TRBD1 TGTGCCAGCAGTGACCAGGGGGCGAACTATGGCTACACCTTC CASSDQGANYGYTF
. TRBJ2-1 TRBV25-1 TRBD1 TGTGCCAGCAGTCGGGGACAGCGGCAGTTCTTC CASSRGQRQFF
. TRBJ1-3 TRBV28 TRBD1 TGTGCCAGCAGTGCGACAGGGTCAGGAAACACCATATATTTT CASSATGSGNTIYF
. TRBJ2-7 TRBV2 TRBD2 TGTGCCAGCAGGCGGACTAGCGGAATTTACGAGCAGTACTTC CASRRTSGIYEQYF
. TRBJ2-5 TRBV30 . TGTGCCTGGAGTGTACGGCGGCAAGAGACCCAGTACTTC CAWSVRRQETQYF
. TRBJ2-5 TRBV9 TRBD2 TGTGCCAGCAGCGTAGCGGGGGGGCTCGAAGAGACCCAGTACTTC CASSVAGGLEETQYF
. TRBJ2-7 TRBV29-1 . TGCAGCGTTGCGGACACGGTGGCCTACGAGCAGTACTTC CSVADTVAYEQYF
. TRBJ2-3 TRBV4-2 TRBD1 TGTGCCAGCAGCCCCCGACAGGGTACCCCCACAGATACGCAGTATTTT CASSPRQGTPTDTQYF
. TRBJ1-1 TRBV9 TRBD1 TGTGCCAGCAGCGTAGAGGGGGCGGGGACTGAAGCTTTCTTT CASSVEGAGTEAFF
. TRBJ2-7 TRBV29-1 . TGCAGCGTTGAAGGGAAAGGGGAATACGAGCAGTACTTC CSVEGKGEYEQYF
. TRBJ2-2 TRBV2 TRBD2 TGTGCCAGCAGCTCTAGCGGGTATGCGAACACCGGGGAGCTGTTTTTT CASSSSGYANTGELFF
. TRBJ2-1 TRBV30 . TGTGCCTGGAGTCTACTGGCCCCGGGCTACAATGAGCAGTTCTTC CAWSLLAPGYNEQFF
. TRBJ2-1 TRBV4-1 TRBD2 TGCGCCAGCAGCCTGACTGTTAGCGGGAGCTCCTACAATGAGCAGTTCTTC CASSLTVSGSSYNEQFF
. TRBJ1-5 TRBV28 . TGTGCCAGCAGTCCCGGACTGACGAATCAGCCCCAGCATTTT CASSPGLTNQPQHF
. TRBJ2-1 TRBV4-2 TRBD2 TGTGCCAGCAGCGCTAGCGGGAGGGACCCCTACAATGAGCAGTTCTTC CASSASGRDPYNEQFF
. TRBJ2-1 TRBV25-1 TRBD2 TGTGCCAGCAGATCGGGAGGATTTGGCAATGAGCAGTTCTTC CASRSGGFGNEQFF
. TRBJ2-2 TRBV29-1 TRBD1 TGCAGCGTCCCGGGACAGGGCGGGGAGCTGTTTTTT CSVPGQGGELFF
. TRBJ1-1 TRBV7-6 . TGTGCCAGCAGCTTAGGAGAGGGGAACACTGAAGCTTTCTTT CASSLGEGNTEAFF
. TRBJ2-7 TRBV30 . TGTGCCTGCCAGGGCGCGATGCTCTCCTACGAGCAGTACTTC CACQGAMLSYEQYF
few TRBJ1-4 TRBV5-4 . TGCGCCAGCAGCCAGGGTCGCAACCGGGGGGAAAAACTGTTTTTT CASSQGRNRGEKLFF
. TRBJ2-2 TRBV25-1 . TGTGCCAGCACCGGGAACACCGGGGAGCTGTTTTTT CASTGNTGELFF
. TRBJ1-2 TRBV9 . TGTGCCAGCAGCGCTAGGGGGGGCTATGGCTACACCTTC CASSARGGYGYTF
. TRBJ1-5 TRBV7-6 TRBD1 TGTGCCAGCAGCTTAGAGGACAGGGGGCTACAGCCCCAGCATTTT CASSLEDRGLQPQHF
. TRBJ1-6 TRBV5-4 . TGTGCCAGCAGCCCCCAACAACAGGGATCCCTCCACTTT CASSPQQQGSLHF
. TRBJ2-4 TRBV6-5 . TGTGCCAGCAGAAAGGACAGCAAAAACATTCAGTACTTC CASRKDSKNIQYF
few TRBJ2-1 TRBV14 TRBD1 TGTGCCAGCAGCCAAGTCCCGGGACAGGGGGACAATGAGCAGTTCTTC CASSQVPGQGDNEQFF
. TRBJ2-7 TRBV5-4 . TGTGCCAGCAGTCGAAGCGAGGCCGAGCAGTACTTC CASSRSEAEQYF
. TRBJ1-5 TRBV6-1 . TGTGCCGCTAGGGGCGGGGAACATAGCAATCAGCCCCAGCATTTT CAARGGEHSNQPQHF
. TRBJ2-3 TRBV2 TRBD2 TGTGCCAGCAGTCAAACTAGCGGGAGGGTCACAGATACGCAGTATTTT CASSQTSGRVTDTQYF
once TRBJ1-4 TRBV5-1 TRBD1 TGCGCCAGCAGCTTGTTAGGACAGGGGACAGAAAAACTGTTTTTT CASSLLGQGTEKLFF
. TRBJ2-5 TRBV2 TRBD2 TGTGCCAGCAGAGAAACTAGCGGGGTTGGAAAGACCCAGTACTTC CASRETSGVGKTQYF
once TRBJ1-1 TRBV2 . TGTGCCTGTCTAACAGGAAACACTGAAGCTTTCTTT CACLTGNTEAFF